This is a list of T cell receptor beta chains from one sample in a study of metastatic and nonmetastatic thyroid tumors. TCRdb re-called clones from the PCR reads using MiXCR. The profile shows approximately 79,000 clones, about 9.1% of them singletons. The source material was blood. Receptors were obtained from a female donor with papillary thyroid cancer or a benign thyroid nodule (not recorded which). Some clones in this sample may be carry-over from other donors' samples. CDR3s include the opening cysteine and the closing phenylalanine or tryptophan. A D gene is named only where the DNA matches it firmly. Clone size is not always given. Where it is, it says once, few, many or a class for expanded clones.

many,TRBJ1-1,15,TRBV2,NA,TGTGCCAGCAGTGAATCTGCCGCGACTAACGCTGAAGCTTTCTTT,CASSESAATNAEAFF
many,TRBJ2-6,18,TRBV18,NA,TGTGCCAGCTCACCACGGTACCAGGGGAGGTCTGGGGCCAACGTCCTGACTTTC,CASSPRYQGRSGANVLTF
many,TRBJ2-2,13,TRBV6-1,NA,TGTGCCAGCAGTTCAGGAACCACCGGGGAGCTGTTTTTT,CASSSGTTGELFF
many,TRBJ1-4,17,TRBV25-1,NA,TGTGCCAGCAGTGGGGGGTCGCATCCCCTACTTAATGAAAAACTGTTTTTT,CASSGGSHPLLNEKLFF
many,TRBJ2-7,16,TRBV24-1,NA,TGTGCCACCAGTGATTTGCCCCTTAGGGGGGGCGTCAACCTGTACTTC,CATSDLPLRGGVNLYF
NA,TRBJ2-7,14,TRBV28,NA,TGTGCCAGCAGTTTACACACTCATCCGGGCGAGCAGTACTTC,CASSLHTHPGEQYF
many,TRBJ2-2,15,TRBV19,NA,TGTGCCAGTAGTCCCAGGGGGGCAGCCACCGGGGAGCTGTTTTTT,CASSPRGAATGELFF
many,TRBJ1-3,13,TRBV9,NA,TGTGCCAGCAGCCCTTTTGACGGAAACACCATATATTTT,CASSPFDGNTIYF
many,TRBJ2-7,14,TRBV5-1,TRBD1,TGCGCCAGCAGCCCCCGGGACAGGGAGTACGAGCAGTACTTC,CASSPRDREYEQYF
many,TRBJ1-2,16,TRBV2,TRBD1,TGTGCCAGCAGACCACCGGGACAGGGCACTTCTTATGGCTACACCTTC,CASRPPGQGTSYGYTF
many,TRBJ2-1,15,TRBV6-1,NA,TGTGCCAGCAGTGAAGGGCTAAGCTCCTACAATGAGCAGTTCTTC,CASSEGLSSYNEQFF
many,TRBJ1-5,16,TRBV11-2,NA,TGTGCCAGCAGCTTAAACGCCGGGGGCCTGGGAAATTCCCAGCATTTT,CASSLNAGGLGNSQHF
many,TRBJ1-4,15,TRBV25-1,TRBD1,TGTGCCAGCAGTAGAGAGGGGACAGCCGGTTGGAAACTGTTTTTT,CASSREGTAGWKLFF
NA,TRBJ1-5,13,TRBV2,TRBD1,TGTGCCAGCAGGGGGACAGGGGTTCAGCCCCAGCATTTT,CASRGTGVQPQHF
many,TRBJ2-1,16,TRBV6-1,TRBD2,TGTGCCAGCAGTGAACGACTAGCGGGGGGAGTGAATGAGCAGTTCTTC,CASSERLAGGVNEQFF
many,TRBJ1-2,14,TRBV5-1,NA,TGCGCCAGCAGCTTAGGCAGGGTTGCTAGTGGCTACACCTTC,CASSLGRVASGYTF
many,TRBJ1-3,14,TRBV19,NA,TGTGCCAGTAGTACCGCCCTGGTCAGAAACACCATATATTTT,CASSTALVRNTIYF
many,TRBJ2-2,16,TRBV6-1,TRBD2,TGTGCCAGCAGTGTCTTAGCGGGGGAGGGCACCGGGGAGCTGTTTTTT,CASSVLAGEGTGELFF
many,TRBJ1-2,14,TRBV12-3/TRBV12-4,TRBD1,TGTGCCAGCAGTTTGGGCCAGGGGGTCTATGGCTACACCTTC,CASSLGQGVYGYTF
many,TRBJ1-4,12,TRBV20-1,NA,TGCAGTGCCATGGGGCTTCGGGAAAAACTGTTTTTT,CSAMGLREKLFF
few,TRBJ1-3,13,TRBV30,NA,TGTGCCTGGAGCGGGGATTCTGGAAACACCATATATTTT,CAWSGDSGNTIYF
many,TRBJ2-5,13,TRBV7-3,NA,TGTGCCAGCAGCAGGGGGAAACAAGAGACCCAGTACTTC,CASSRGKQETQYF
many,TRBJ2-3,16,TRBV6-5,NA,TGTGCCAGCAGTTACTCGCCCGAGTGGGGCACAGATACGCAGTATTTT,CASSYSPEWGTDTQYF
many,TRBJ2-1,14,TRBV12-3/TRBV12-4,TRBD2,TGTGCCAGCAGTTTAGGGGGGGGAGGCAATGAGCAGTTCTTC,CASSLGGGGNEQFF
many,TRBJ2-7,16,TRBV11-1,NA,TGTGCCAGCAGCTCTCCGATGGGTCGGAGGGACTACGAGCAGTACTTC,CASSSPMGRRDYEQYF
few,TRBJ1-2,11,TRBV6-1,NA,TGTGCCAGCAGTAATGGGTATGGCTACACCTTC,CASSNGYGYTF
many,TRBJ2-7,14,TRBV5-1,NA,TGCGCCAGCAGCCTTTGGACAGACTCCTACGAGCAGTACTTC,CASSLWTDSYEQYF
many,TRBJ1-3,13,TRBV30,NA,TGTGCACGTACAGGTTCCTCTGGAAACACCATATATTTT,CARTGSSGNTIYF
few,TRBJ2-3,13,TRBV29-1,TRBD2,TGCAGCCTTGTGAGCGGGGGGGCAGATACGCAGTATTTT,CSLVSGGADTQYF
many,TRBJ2-3,15,TRBV9,TRBD2,TGTGCCAGCAGCGGGAGCGGGGGAAGCACAGATACGCAGTATTTT,CASSGSGGSTDTQYF
many,TRBJ1-1,13,TRBV19,NA,TGTGCCAGTAGTTCCTCACTGAACACTGAAGCTTTCTTT,CASSSSLNTEAFF
NA,TRBJ1-1,13,TRBV5-1,TRBD1,TGCGCCAGCAGCCGACAGGGAAGAACTGAGGCCTTCTTT,CASSRQGRTEAFF
few,TRBJ2-7,17,TRBV9,NA,TGTGCCAGCAGCGTAGAAGTGGGGGGTGTAAGTGATTTCGAGCAGTACTTC,CASSVEVGGVSDFEQYF
few,TRBJ1-1,14,TRBV11-2,TRBD1,TGTGCCAGCAACCCTGGCTACAGGGGCGGTGAAGCTTTCTTT,CASNPGYRGGEAFF
many,TRBJ1-2,13,TRBV6-1,NA,TGTGCCAGCAGTGCGGAAGGGGAAGGTGGCTACACCTTC,CASSAEGEGGYTF
many,TRBJ2-1,13,TRBV28,NA,TGTGCCAGCAAGGCAGGGGGACTTAGTGAGCAGTTCTTC,CASKAGGLSEQFF
many,TRBJ2-5,14,TRBV5-4,NA,TGTGCCAGCAGCTTGGCCGGGGGCGGTGAGACCCAGTACTTC,CASSLAGGGETQYF
many,TRBJ1-1,14,TRBV5-1,TRBD1,TGCGCCAGCAGCTTGGGACAGGGGTACACTGAAGCTTTCTTT,CASSLGQGYTEAFF
many,TRBJ2-5,13,TRBV7-2,TRBD1,TGTGCCAGCAGCTACAGGGGCGAGGAGACCCAGTACTTC,CASSYRGEETQYF
many,TRBJ2-2,13,TRBV27,NA,TGTGCCAGCCGTGGGGGGAAGCCCGGGGAGCTGTTTTTT,CASRGGKPGELFF
many,TRBJ2-7,16,TRBV4-2,NA,TGTGCCAGCAGCCAAGAACTAGGGACATCAATCTACGAGCAGTACTTC,CASSQELGTSIYEQYF
many,TRBJ1-1,13,TRBV20-1,NA,TGCAGTGCTACATGGACAGTGAACACTGAAGCTTTCTTT,CSATWTVNTEAFF
many,TRBJ2-1,18,TRBV10-3,TRBD2,TGTGCCATCAGTGAGTCGGCTAGCGGGTCCCTGGGAGCCAATGAGCAGTTCTTC,CAISESASGSLGANEQFF
many,TRBJ1-1,14,TRBV6-1,NA,TGTGCCAGCAGAGAGACTGACATGAACACTGAAGCTTTCTTT,CASRETDMNTEAFF